Sequencing of this T cell receptor (beta chain) was carried out in a study of cytomegalovirus exposure and HLA in healthy donors. Study-wide results and limits: Several top significant clusters appeared, in a later analysis, to be linked to common viral pathogens.

Germline loops: CDR1 PRHDT, CDR2 FYEKMQ (reference sequence). This CDR3 comprises 15 residues. After removal of 5 bases from V and 6 bases from J, the junction contained 11 bases not matched to a gene. Regarding this clone: Its target is unknown.

The study ran its PCR with 60 Vbeta and 13 Jbeta primers. Sequencing used immunoSEQ multiplex PCR; TCRdb keeps in-frame clones, though not all of them. The sample includes about 280,000 clones, roughly 90% of them seen just once. The chain joins TRBV13 to TRBJ1-2; TRBD1 matches at 8 bases. The sequence derives from a woman aged 18-35 years in good health and CMV-seronegative. The sample consisted of PBMCs. CDR3 coding DNA: TGTGCCAGCAGCATCGCCACGGACAGGGACGATGGCTACACCTTC. It yields the protein CASSIATDRDDGYTF. Full variable domain (missing parts from reference TRBV13 and TRBJ1-2): AAGVIQSPRHLIKEKRETATLKCYPIPRHDTVYWYQQGPGQDPQFLISFYEKMQSDKGSIPDRFSAQQFSDYHSELNMSSLELGDSALYFCASSIATDRDDGYTFGSGTRLTVV.